One TCR beta chain is described in this entry. The PCR had 60 Vbeta and 13 Jbeta primers. The data were produced by immunoSEQ multiplex PCR, yet TCRdb's version contains in-frame clones alone and is incomplete. The data show about 200,000 clones, about 80% seen once. This sample stems from a study of cytomegalovirus exposure and HLA in healthy donors. J lost 5 bases, V lost 2 bases, and 8 bases had no gene match. CDR3 length: 16 amino acids. Per the germline V gene, CDR1 is MNHEY and CDR2 is SVGAGI. The material sequenced was PBMCs. The rearrangement links TRBV6-5 to TRBJ1-2, with TRBD1 matching 10 bases. The clonotype comes from a girl between 10 and 17 years old in good health and CMV-seronegative. CDR3 sequence: CASSYLRTGGGYGYTF. The CDR3 region has the DNA TGTGCCAGCAGTTACCTACGGACAGGGGGGGGATATGGCTACACCTTC.